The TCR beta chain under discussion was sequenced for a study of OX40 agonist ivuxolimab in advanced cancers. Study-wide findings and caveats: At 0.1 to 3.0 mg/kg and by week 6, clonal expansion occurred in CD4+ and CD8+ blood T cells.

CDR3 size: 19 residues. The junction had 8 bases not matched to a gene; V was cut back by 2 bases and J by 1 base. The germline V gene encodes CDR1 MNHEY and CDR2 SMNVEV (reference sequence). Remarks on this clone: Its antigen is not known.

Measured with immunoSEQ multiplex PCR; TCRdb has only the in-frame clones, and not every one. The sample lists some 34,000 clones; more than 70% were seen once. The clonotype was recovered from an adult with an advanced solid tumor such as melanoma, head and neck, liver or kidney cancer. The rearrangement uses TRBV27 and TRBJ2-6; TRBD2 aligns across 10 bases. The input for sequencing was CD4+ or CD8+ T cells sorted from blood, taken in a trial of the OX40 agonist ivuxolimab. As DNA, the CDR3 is TGTGCCAGCAGTTTACTAGCGGGAGAAAGTCTTTCTGGGGCCAACGTCCTGACTTTC. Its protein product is CASSLLAGESLSGANVLTF.